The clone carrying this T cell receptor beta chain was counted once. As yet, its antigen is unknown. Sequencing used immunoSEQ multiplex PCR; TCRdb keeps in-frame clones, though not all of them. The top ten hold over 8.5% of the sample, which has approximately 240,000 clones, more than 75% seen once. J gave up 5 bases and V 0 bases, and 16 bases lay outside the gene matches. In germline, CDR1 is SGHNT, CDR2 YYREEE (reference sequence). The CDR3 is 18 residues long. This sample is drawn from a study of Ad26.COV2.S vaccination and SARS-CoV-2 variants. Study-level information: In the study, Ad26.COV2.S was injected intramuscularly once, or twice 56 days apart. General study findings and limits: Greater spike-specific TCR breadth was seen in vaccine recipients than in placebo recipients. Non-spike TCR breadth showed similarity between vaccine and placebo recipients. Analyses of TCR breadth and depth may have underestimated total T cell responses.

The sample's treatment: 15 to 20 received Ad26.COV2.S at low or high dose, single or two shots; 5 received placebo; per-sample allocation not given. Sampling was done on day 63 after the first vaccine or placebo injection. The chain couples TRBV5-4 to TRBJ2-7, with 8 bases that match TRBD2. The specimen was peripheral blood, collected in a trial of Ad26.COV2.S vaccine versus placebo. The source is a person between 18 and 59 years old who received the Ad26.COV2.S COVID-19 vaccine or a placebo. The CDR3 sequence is CASSLGLHGAGARNEQYF. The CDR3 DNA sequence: TGTGCCAGCAGCTTGGGGCTTCATGGAGCGGGAGCTAGGAACGAGCAGTACTTC.